This is a list of T cell receptor beta chains from one sample in a study of T cell responses to AZD1222 COVID-19 vaccine. Sequencing used immunoSEQ multiplex PCR; TCRdb keeps in-frame clones, though not all of them. The repertoire holds roughly 200,000 clones, roughly 90% seen once, with approximately 1.7% in the top ten. The source was peripheral blood, collected 28 days after the second AZD1222 dose. The origin of the receptors is an adult who received the AZD1222 COVID-19 vaccine. CDR3s leave out the opening cysteine and the closing phenylalanine or tryptophan. Fields, in order: V gene, CDR3 protein.

TRBV27 ASSLSKHSYNSPLH
TRBV5-1 ASSSGRTGEAEAF
TRBV9 ASSVAGDPFTGSSGNTIY
TRBV7-6 ASSSGTGLSGGYT
TRBV5-1 ASSSQGMNTEAF
TRBV9 ASSAQGASEQY
TRBV9 ASSVGSRISNEQF
TRBV11-2 ASSLGVANNQPQH
TRBV9 ASSPGQGIPNEKLF
TRBV21-1 ASSTDSAAEAF
TRBV30 AWIASGFYGYT
TRBV20-1 SALGHYEQY
TRBV2 ASSESLVTDTQY
TRBV2 ASSESPTQY
TRBV5-4 ASSSQGAGDTQY
TRBV6-1 ASSDWGGSGANVLT